This section outlines one T cell receptor (beta chain) sequence together with its context. Its antigen is not known. Trimming took 4 bases from V and 6 from J, leaving 16 bases between them. Germline CDR1 and CDR2: DFQATT and SNEGSKA (reference sequence). This CDR3 has 14 amino acids. The data were obtained in a study of post-analysis software for immune sequencing data. Study findings and constraints: Those with multiple sclerosis, the patient group, showed significantly lower normalized Chao1 diversity than controls. Higher frequency in patients than in controls was seen for roughly five TRBV segments, with TRBV5-6, TRBV5-1 and TRBV20-1 among them.

TCR beta cDNA libraries included unique molecular identifiers. From the PCR reads, TCRdb called clonotypes with MiXCR, one entry per CDR3 protein. The sample records some 500,000 distinct CDR3 sequences, around 40% being singletons. This clonotype was sampled from a girl between 10 and 17 years old with multiple sclerosis. The sample comprised blood. The chain combines TRBV20-1 with TRBJ2-4; D may be TRBD2 (6 bases). CDR3 sequence reads: CSATSGVWVNIQYF. CDR3 DNA sequence: TGCAGTGCTACCTCGGGGGTGTGGGTAAACATTCAGTACTTC.